This T cell receptor beta chain was sequenced for a study of T cell responses to AZD1222 COVID-19 vaccine. Second doses were pooled across both intervals (about 4 or about 12 weeks). Study results and limitations: The number of AZD1222 recipients seropositive at baseline was only five to seven.

In its sample, this clone was seen a few times. Its antigen is unidentified. There are 14 residues in the CDR3. Germline assignment: CDR1 DFQATT and CDR2 SNEGSKA (reference sequence). The V end lost 6 bases, the J end lost 0 bases, and 12 bases lay between the germline ends. TCRdb's table, derived via immunoSEQ multiplex PCR, lists solely in-frame clones and lacks some. Among about 130,000 clones, about nine tenths were seen once, and the ten largest hold around 3.3%. The material was peripheral blood, obtained 28 days after the second AZD1222 dose. V usage is TRBV20-1 and J usage is TRBJ2-1; D might be TRBD2 (5 bases). The receptor's source is an adult who received the AZD1222 COVID-19 vaccine. The CDR3 nucleotides are TGCAGTGCCAGTAGCGAGAGCTCCTACAATGAGCAGTTCTTC. This gives the protein CSASSESSYNEQFF.